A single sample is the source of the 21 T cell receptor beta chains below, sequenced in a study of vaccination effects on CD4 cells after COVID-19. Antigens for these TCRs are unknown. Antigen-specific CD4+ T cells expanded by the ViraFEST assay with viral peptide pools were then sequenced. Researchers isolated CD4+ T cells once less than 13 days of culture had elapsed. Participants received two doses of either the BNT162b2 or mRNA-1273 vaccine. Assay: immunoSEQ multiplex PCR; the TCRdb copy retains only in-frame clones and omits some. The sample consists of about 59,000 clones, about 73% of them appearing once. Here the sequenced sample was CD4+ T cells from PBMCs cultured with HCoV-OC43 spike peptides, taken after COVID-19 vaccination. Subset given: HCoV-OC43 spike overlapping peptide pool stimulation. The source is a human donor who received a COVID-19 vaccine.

The CDR3 DNA follows: TGTGCCAGCAGCCATAGCGGGGCCGAGCAGTACGTC. Protein: CASSHSGAEQYV. The chain is built from TRBV3-1 (or the pseudogene TRBV3-2) and TRBJ2-7; the match to TRBD2 covers 8 bases. CDR1 and CDR2 from the germline V gene are LGHDT and YNNKEL (reference sequence). After removal of 3 bases from V and 6 bases from J, the junction contained 1 base not matched to a gene. CDR3 length: 12 amino acids.

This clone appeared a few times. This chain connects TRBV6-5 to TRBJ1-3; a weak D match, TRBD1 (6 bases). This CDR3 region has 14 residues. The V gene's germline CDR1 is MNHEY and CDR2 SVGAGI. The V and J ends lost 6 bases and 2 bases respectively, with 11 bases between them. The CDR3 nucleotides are TGTGCCAGCAGGGGACATGGAGCTGGAAACACCATATATTTT. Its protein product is CASRGHGAGNTIYF.

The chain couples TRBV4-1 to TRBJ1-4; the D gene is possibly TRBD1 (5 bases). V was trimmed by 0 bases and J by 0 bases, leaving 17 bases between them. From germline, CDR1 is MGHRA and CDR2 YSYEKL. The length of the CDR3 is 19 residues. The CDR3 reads CASSQEGGHGTATNEKLFF. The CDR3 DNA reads TGCGCCAGCAGCCAAGAAGGTGGACACGGAACGGCAACTAATGAAAAACTGTTTTTT.

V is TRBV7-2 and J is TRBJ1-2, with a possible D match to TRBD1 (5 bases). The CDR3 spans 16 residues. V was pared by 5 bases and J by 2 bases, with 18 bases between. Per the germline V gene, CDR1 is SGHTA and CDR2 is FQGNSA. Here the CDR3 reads CASSPNWGSENYGYTF. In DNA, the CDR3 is TGTGCCAGCAGCCCTAATTGGGGGAGTGAGAACTATGGCTACACCTTC.

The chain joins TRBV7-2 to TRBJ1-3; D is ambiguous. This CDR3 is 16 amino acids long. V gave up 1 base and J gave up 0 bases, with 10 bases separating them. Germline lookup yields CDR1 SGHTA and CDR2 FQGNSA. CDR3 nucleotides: TGTGCCAGCAGCTTAGTCCCCGGGTTCTCTGGAAACACCATATATTTT. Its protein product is CASSLVPGFSGNTIYF. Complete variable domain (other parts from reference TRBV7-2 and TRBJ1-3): GAGVSQSPSNKVTEKGKDVELRCDPISGHTALYWYRQSLGQGLEFLIYFQGNSAPDKSGLPSDRFSAERTGGSVSTLTIQRTQQEDSAVYLCASSLVPGFSGNTIYFGEGSWLTVV.

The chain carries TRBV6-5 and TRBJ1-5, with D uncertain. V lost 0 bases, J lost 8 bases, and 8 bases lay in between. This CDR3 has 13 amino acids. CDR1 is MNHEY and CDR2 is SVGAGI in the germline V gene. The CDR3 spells CASSYSQSEPQHF. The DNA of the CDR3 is TGTGCCAGCAGTTACTCCCAATCTGAGCCCCAGCATTTT.

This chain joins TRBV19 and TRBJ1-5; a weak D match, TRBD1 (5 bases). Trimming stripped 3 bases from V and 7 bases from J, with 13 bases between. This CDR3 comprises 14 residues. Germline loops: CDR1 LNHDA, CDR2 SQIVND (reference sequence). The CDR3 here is CASSIGGRDQPQHF. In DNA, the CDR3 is TGTGCCAGTAGTATTGGGGGACGGGACCAGCCCCAGCATTTT.

The DNA for the CDR3 is TGCGCCAGCAGTCGGACAGCTGAAGAGACCCAGTACTTC. Its protein is CASSRTAEETQYF. The chain has TRBV10-1 and TRBJ2-5, with D possibly being TRBD1 (6 bases). The germline V and J ends were trimmed by 5 bases and 3 bases, with 10 bases remaining between them. Germline V lookup: CDR1 WNHNN, CDR2 SYGVQD (reference sequence). The CDR3 has 13 residues.

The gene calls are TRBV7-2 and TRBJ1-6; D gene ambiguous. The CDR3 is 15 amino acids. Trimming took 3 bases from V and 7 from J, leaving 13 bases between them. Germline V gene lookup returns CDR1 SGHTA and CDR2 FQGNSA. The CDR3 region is CASSFSSQLNSPLHF. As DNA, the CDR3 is TGTGCCAGCAGCTTTTCGTCACAGTTAAATTCACCCCTCCACTTT.

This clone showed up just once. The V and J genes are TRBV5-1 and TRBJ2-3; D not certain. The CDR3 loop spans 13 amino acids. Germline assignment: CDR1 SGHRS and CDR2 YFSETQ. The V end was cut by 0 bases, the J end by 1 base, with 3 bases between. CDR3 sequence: CASSLAGTDTQYF. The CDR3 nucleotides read TGCGCCAGCAGCTTGGCCGGCACAGATACGCAGTATTTT.

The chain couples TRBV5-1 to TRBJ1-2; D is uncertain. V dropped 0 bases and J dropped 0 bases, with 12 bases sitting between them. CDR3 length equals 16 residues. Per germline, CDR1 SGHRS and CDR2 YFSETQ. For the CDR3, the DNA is TGCGCCAGCAGCTTGGCCGTCGGGTCTTCTAACTATGGCTACACCTTC. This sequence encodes CASSLAVGSSNYGYTF.

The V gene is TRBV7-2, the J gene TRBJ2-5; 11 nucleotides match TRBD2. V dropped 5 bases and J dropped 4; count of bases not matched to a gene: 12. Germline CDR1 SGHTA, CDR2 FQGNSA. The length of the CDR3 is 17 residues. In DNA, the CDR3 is TGTGCCAGCAGCCCCCAGAGTACTAGCGGGGGACGAGAGACCCAGTACTTC. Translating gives CASSPQSTSGGRETQYF.

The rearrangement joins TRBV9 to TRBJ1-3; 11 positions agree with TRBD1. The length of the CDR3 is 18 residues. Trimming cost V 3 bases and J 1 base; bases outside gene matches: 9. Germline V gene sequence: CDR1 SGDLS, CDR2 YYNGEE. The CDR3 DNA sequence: TGTGCCAGCAGCGAGACTACCGGACAGGGGGCGTCTGGAAACACCATATATTTT. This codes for CASSETTGQGASGNTIYF.

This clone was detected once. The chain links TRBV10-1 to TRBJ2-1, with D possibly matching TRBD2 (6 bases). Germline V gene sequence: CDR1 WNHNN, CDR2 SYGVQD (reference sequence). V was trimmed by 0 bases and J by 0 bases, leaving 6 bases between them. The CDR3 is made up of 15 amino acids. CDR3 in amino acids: CASSESTSSYNEQFF. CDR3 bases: TGCGCCAGCAGTGAGTCGACTAGCTCCTACAATGAGCAGTTCTTC.

The CDR3 protein is CATFLGQGTTGELFF. The CDR3 DNA reads as TGTGCCACCTTCCTGGGACAGGGGACCACCGGGGAGCTGTTTTTT. The rearrangement joins TRBV6-6 to TRBJ2-2; 10 bases are a match to TRBD1. V lost 10 bases, J lost 4 bases, and 9 bases stayed unmatched. The length of the CDR3 is 15 residues. Looked up from germline, CDR1 is MNHNY and CDR2 is SVGAGI (reference sequence).

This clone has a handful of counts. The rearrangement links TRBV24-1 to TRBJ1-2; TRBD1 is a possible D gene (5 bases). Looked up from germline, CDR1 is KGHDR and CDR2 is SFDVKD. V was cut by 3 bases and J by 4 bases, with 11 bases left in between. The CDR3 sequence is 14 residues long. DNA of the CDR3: TGTGCCACCAGTGATATCGACAGATTCTATGGCTACACCTTC. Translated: CATSDIDRFYGYTF.

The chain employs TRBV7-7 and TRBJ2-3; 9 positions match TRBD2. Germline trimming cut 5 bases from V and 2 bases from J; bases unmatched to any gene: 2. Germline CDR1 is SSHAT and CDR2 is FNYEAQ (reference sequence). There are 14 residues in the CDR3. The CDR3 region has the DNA TGTGCCAGCAGCAGACTAGCGGTCACAGATACGCAGTATTTT. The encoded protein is CASSRLAVTDTQYF.

The CDR3 DNA sequence: TGTGCCAGCAGCCCAGGAATTGAGCAGTTCTTC. Translation gives CASSPGIEQFF. V and J are TRBV7-2 and TRBJ2-1; D remains ambiguous. This CDR3 contains 11 residues. Trimming stripped 5 bases from V and 9 bases from J, with 8 bases between. Germline V gene lookup returns CDR1 SGHTA and CDR2 FQGNSA.

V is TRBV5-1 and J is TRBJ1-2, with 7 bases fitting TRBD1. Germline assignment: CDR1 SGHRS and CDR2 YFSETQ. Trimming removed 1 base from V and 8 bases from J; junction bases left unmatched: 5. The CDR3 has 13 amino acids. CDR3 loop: CASSLSGGRGYTF. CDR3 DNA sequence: TGCGCCAGCAGCTTGTCAGGGGGTCGGGGCTACACCTTC.

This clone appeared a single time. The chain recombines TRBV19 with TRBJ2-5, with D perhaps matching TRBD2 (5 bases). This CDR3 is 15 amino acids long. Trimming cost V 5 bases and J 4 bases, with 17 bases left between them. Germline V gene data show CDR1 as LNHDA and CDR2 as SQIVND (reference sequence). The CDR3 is CASSLPGSVLETQYF. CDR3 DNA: TGTGCCAGTAGTTTGCCGGGTAGCGTCCTAGAGACCCAGTACTTC.

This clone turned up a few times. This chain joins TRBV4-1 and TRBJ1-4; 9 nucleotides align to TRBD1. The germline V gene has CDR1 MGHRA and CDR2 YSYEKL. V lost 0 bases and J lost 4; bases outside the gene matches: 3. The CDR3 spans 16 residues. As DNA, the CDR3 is TGCGCCAGCAGCCAAGACGGGACAGGGAGTAATGAAAAACTGTTTTTT. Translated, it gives CASSQDGTGSNEKLFF.